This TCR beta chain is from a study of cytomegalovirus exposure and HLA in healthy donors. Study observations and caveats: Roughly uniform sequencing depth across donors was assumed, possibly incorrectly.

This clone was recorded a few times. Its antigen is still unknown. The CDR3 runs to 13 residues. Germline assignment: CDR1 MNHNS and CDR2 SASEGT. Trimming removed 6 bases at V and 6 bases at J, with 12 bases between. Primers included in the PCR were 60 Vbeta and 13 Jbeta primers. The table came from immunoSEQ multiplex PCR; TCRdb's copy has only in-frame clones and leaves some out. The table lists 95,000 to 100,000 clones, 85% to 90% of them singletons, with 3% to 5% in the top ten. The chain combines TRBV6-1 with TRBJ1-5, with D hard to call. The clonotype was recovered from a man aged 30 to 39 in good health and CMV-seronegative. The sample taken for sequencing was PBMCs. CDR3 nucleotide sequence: TGTGCCAGCAGGCCGCCAGTCGCTCAGCCCCAGCATTTT. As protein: CASRPPVAQPQHF.